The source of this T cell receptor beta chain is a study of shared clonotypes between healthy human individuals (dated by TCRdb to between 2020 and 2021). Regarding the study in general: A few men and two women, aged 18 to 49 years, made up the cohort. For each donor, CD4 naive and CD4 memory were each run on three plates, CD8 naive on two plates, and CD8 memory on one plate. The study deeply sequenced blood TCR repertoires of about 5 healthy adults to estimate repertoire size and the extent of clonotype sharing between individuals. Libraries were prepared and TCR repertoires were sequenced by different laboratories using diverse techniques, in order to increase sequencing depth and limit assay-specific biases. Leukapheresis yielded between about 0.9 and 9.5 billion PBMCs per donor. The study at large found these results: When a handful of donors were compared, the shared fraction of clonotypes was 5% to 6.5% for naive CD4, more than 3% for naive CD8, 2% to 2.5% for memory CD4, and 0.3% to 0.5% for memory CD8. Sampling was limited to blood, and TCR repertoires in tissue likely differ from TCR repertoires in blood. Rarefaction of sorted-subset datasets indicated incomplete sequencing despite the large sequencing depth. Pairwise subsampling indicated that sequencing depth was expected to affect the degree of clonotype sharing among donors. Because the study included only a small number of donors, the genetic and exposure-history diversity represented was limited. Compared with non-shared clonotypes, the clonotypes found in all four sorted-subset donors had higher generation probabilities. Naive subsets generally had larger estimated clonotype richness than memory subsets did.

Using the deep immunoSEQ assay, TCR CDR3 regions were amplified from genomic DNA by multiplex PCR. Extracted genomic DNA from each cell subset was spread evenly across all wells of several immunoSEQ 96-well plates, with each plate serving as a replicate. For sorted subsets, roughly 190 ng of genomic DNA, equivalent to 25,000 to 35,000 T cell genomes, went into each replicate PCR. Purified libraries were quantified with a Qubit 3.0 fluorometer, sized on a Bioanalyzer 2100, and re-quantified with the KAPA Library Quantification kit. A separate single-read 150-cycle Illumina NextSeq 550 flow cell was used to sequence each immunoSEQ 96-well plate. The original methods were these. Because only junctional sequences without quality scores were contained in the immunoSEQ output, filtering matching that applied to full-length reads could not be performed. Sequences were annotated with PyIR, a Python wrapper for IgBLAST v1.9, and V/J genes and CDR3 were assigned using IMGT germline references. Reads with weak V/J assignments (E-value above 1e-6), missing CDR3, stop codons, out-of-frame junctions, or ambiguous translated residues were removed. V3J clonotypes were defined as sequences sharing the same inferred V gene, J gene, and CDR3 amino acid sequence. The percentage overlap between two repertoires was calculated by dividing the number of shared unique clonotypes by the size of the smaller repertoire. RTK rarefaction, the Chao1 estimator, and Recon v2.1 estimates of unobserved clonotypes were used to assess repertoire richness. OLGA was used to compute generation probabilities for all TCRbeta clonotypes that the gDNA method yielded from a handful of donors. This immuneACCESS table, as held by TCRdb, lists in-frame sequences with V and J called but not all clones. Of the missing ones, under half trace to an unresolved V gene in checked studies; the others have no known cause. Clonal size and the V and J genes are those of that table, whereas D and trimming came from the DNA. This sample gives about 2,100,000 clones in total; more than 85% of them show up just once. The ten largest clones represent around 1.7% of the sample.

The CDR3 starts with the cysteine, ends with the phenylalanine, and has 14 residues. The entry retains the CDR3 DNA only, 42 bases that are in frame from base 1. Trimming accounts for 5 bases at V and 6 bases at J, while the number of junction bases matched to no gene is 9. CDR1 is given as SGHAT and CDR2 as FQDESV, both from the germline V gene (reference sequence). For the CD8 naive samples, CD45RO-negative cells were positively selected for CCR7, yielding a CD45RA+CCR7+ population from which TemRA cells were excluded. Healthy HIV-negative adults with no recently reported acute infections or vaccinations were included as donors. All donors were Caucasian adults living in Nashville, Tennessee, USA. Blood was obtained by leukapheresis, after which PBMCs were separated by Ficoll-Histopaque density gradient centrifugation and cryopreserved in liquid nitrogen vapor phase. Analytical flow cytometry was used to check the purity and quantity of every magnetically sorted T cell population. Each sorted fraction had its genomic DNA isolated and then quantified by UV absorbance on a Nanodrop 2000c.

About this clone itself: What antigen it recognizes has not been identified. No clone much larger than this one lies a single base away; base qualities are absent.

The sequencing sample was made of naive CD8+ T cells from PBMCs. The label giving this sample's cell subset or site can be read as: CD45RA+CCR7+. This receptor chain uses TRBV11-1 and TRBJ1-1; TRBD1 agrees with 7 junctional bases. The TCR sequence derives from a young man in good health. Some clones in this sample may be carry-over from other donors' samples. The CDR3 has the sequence CASSATGPGSEAFF. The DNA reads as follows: TGTGCCAGCAGCGCGACAGGGCCGGGGTCTGAAGCTTTCTTT.